A single sample is the source of the 6 T cell receptor beta chains below, sequenced in a study of molecular identifiers for immune sequencing clone quantification. TCRdb reprocessed the PCR reads via MiXCR and lists one record per CDR3 protein. The sample lists more than 550,000 distinct CDR3 sequences; 25% were seen once. The sequenced sample was naive CD8+ T cells from blood, with Jurkat cell RNA spiked in. Subset denoted: FACS-sorted CD8+CD4-CCR7+CD45RA+ naive T cells. The receptors come from a human donor in good health. Some libraries in this study had Jurkat cell RNA spiked in.

This clonotype showed up just a few times. This sequence joins TRBV6-6 and TRBJ2-1; D is uncertain. Trimming took 5 bases from V and 10 from J, leaving 9 bases between them. The germline V gene encodes CDR1 MNHNY and CDR2 SVGAGI (reference sequence). CDR3 size: 11 residues. CDR3 sequence: CASSPSYEQFF. As DNA, the CDR3 is TGTGCCAGCAGTCCCTCCTACGAGCAGTTCTTC.

This clonotype was detected only once. A much larger clonotype is one base distant, so this may be a read error. V and J are TRBV29-1 and TRBJ2-2; 10 bases map to TRBD1. CDR3 size: 15 residues. Germline assignment: CDR1 SQVTM and CDR2 ANQGSEA. Written as DNA, the CDR3 is TGCAGCGTTGAAGGGACAGGGGGTATCACCGGGGAGCCGTTTTTT. It translates to CSVEGTGGITGEPFF.

This clonotype was picked up a small number of times. The V call is TRBV19, the J call TRBJ1-2, with a tentative D call TRBD1 (5 bases). The CDR3 extends over 17 amino acids. The V gene's germline CDR1 is LNHDA and CDR2 SQIVND (reference sequence). Trimming shortened V by 5 bases and J by 3 bases, and 22 bases separated the two germline ends. CDR3 nucleotide sequence: TGTGCCAGTAGTCCACCCCCCGGGGGGAATCTCCACTATGGCTACACCTTC. Amino acid sequence: CASSPPPGGNLHYGYTF.

J is TRBJ2-3 and V is TRBV2; 8 nucleotides align to TRBD1. This CDR3 spans 15 amino acids. Germline CDR1 SNHLY, CDR2 FYNNEI. J lost 4 bases, V lost 5 bases, and 8 bases had no gene match. In nucleotides, the CDR3 is TGTGCCAGCAGTCCCGGACAGGGCCTCTCAGATACGCAGTATTTT. Its protein is CASSPGQGLSDTQYF. Combining the CDR3 with reference TRBV2 and TRBJ2-3 gives the whole variable domain EPEVTQTPSHQVTQMGQEVILRCVPISNHLYFYWYRQILGQKVEFLVSFYNNEISEKSEIFDDQFSVERPDGSNFTLKIRSTKLEDSAMYFCASSPGQGLSDTQYFGPGTRLTVL.

This clonotype has a handful of counts. Given a much more abundant clone one base away, this may be a read error. V and J are TRBV4-3 and TRBJ1-1; no reliable D call. This CDR3 region has 15 residues. Per germline, CDR1 LGHNA and CDR2 YSLEER. As DNA, the CDR3 is TGCGCCAGCAGCCAAGATGCGACACCTTCCACTGAAGCTTCCTTT. Amino acids: CASSQDATPSTEASF.

This clonotype was detected only once. One base away lies a much larger clone, so this may be a sequencing read error. This chain joins TRBV6-5 and TRBJ2-5; 8 bases are shared with TRBD2. There are 17 residues in the CDR3. V was clipped by 5 bases and J by 5 bases; unmatched bases: 16. The V gene's germline CDR1 is MNHEY and CDR2 SVGAGI. CDR3 protein: CASSTERGGRFRETQYF. DNA of the CDR3: TGTGCCAGCAGTACAGAGCGCGGCGGGAGGTTCAGGGAGACCCAGTACTTC.